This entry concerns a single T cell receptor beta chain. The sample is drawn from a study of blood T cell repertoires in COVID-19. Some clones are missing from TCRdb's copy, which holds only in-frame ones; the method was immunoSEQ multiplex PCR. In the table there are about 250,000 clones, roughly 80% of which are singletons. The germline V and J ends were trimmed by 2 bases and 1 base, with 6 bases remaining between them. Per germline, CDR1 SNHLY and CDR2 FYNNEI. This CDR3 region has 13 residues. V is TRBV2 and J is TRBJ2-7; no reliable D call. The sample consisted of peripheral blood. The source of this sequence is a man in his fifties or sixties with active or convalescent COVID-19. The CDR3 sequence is CASSENISYEQYF. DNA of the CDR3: TGTGCCAGCAGTGAAAATATATCCTACGAGCAGTACTTC.